The entry below gives a single T cell receptor beta chain sequence along with its context. Its antigen is currently unknown. The data were taken from a study of OX40 agonist ivuxolimab in advanced cancers. Study details: A male proportion of about 80% was recorded, with mean age approximately 60 years and range roughly 23 to 90. Partial responses were recorded for three patients, including one with hepatocellular carcinoma and two with cutaneous melanoma. Study results and limitations: Antigen specificity remained undetermined for the expanded peripheral T cells.

CDR1 and CDR2 from the germline V gene are SQVTM and ANQGSEA. The J segment lost 5 bases and the V segment lost 6 bases, leaving 12 bases of the junction unmatched. This CDR3 has 15 residues. Profiling relied on immunoSEQ multiplex PCR, and the TCRdb table lists in-frame clones only, not all of them. Of 62,000 or so clones detected, 91% appear once; the ten largest clones hold 5.2%. The chain uses TRBV29-1 and TRBJ2-5, with 10 bases that match TRBD2. The clonotype originates from an adult with an advanced solid tumor such as melanoma, head and neck, liver or kidney cancer. The source material was CD4+ or CD8+ T cells sorted from blood, sampled in a trial of the OX40 agonist ivuxolimab. CDR3 sequence (DNA): TGCAGCGTAGATCTAAGCGGGAGGGCCTATGAGACCCAGTACTTC. It specifies CSVDLSGRAYETQYF.